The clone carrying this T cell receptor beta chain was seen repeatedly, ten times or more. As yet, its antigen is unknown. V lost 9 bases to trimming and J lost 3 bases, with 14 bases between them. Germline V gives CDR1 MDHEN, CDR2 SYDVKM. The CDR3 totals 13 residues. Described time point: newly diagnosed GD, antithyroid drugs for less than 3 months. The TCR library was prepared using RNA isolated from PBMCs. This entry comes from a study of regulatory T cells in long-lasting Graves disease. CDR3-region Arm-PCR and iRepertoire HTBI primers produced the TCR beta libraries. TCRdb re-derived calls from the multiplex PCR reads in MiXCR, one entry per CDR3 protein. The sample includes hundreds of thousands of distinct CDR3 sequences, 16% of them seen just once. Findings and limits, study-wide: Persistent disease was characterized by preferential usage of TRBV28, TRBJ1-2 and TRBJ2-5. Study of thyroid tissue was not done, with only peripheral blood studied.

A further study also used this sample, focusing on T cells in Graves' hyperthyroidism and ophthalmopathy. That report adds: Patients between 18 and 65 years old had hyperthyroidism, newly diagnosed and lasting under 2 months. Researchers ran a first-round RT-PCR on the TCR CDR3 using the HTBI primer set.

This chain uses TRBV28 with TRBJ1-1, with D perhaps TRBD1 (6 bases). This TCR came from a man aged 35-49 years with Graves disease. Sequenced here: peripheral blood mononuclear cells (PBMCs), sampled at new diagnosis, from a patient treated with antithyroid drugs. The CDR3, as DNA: TGTGCCAGTAAGGACAGCCCGTACACTGAAGCTTTCTTT. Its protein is CASKDSPYTEAFF.